This paragraph reports one TCR beta chain. Antigen unknown. This specimen belongs to a study of T cells after yellow fever vaccination. Study-level background: When fractions had low cell numbers, they were prepared with SMART-Seq v4 Ultra Low Input.

Study-wide findings and caveats: Post-booster repertoires contained most primary-vaccination clones again (96% CD4, less than 90% CD8). A faster peak, day 5 versus 15, was reached by the weaker secondary response.

The authors made TCR cDNA by 5'RACE template switching, adding a universal primer site and UMIs. TCRdb ran MiXCR on the 5' RACE reads and lists one entry per CDR3 protein. The table includes about 340,000 distinct CDR3 sequences, about 4% detected once. The CDR3 contains 15 residues. V shed 4 bases and J shed 1 base, with 14 bases lying between them. Germline V CDR1 and CDR2: MNHEY, SMNVEV (reference sequence). Sequencing used PBMCs, obtained 5 days after the yellow fever booster vaccination. This sequence was found in a man aged 18 to 35 who received the YFV17D yellow fever vaccine. The chain combines TRBV27 with TRBJ2-7, with a weak D call TRBD2 (7 bases). The chain's CDR3 is CASSSRKGGSYEQYF. The DNA of the CDR3 is TGTGCCAGCAGTTCACGAAAGGGGGGGTCCTACGAGCAGTACTTC.